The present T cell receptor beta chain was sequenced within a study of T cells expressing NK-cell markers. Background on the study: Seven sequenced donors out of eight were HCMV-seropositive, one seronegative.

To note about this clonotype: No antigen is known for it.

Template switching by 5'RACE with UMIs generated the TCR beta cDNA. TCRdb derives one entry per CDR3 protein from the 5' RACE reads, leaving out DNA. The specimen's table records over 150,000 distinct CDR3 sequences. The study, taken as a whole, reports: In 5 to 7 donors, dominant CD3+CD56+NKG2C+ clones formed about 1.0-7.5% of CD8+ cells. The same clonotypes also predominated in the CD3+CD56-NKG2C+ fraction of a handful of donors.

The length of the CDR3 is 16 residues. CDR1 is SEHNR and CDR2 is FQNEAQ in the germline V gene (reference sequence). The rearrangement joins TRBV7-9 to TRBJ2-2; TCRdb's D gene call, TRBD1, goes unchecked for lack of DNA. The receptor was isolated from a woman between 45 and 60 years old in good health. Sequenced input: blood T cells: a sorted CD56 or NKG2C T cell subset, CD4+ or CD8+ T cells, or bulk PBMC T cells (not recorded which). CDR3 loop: CASSRQDRATAGELFF.